A selection of T cell receptor beta chains follows, all from one sample in a study of CD8 T cells in ankylosing spondylitis. TCRdb re-called the 5' RACE reads through MiXCR, storing one row per CDR3 protein. The sample consists of approximately 240,000 distinct CDR3 sequences, 20% to 30% of them appearing once. The sample comprised blood, either unsorted or a sorted T cell fraction (not recorded which). These receptors came from a male donor with ankylosing spondylitis or in good health (not recorded which). The CDR3 runs from the conserved cysteine through the conserved F or W. D genes are given only for firm matches. Size tells how often a clone was seen (once, few, many) or the class of an expanded clone, and some rows leave it out.

v_gene	abundance	j_gene	d_gene	CDR3nt	CDR3aa
TRBV3-1	-	TRBJ2-7	-	TGTGCCAGCAGCCAAGATTTAGAACACGAGCAGTACTTC	CASSQDLEHEQYF
TRBV20-1	few	TRBJ1-6	-	TGCAGCTCCACTGGGCTTCGAGGGGGATATAATTCACCCCTCCACTTT	CSSTGLRGGYNSPLHF
TRBV6-5	few	TRBJ2-3	-	TGTGCCAGCAGTTCGAGCGGGAGCACAGATACGCAGTATTTT	CASSSSGSTDTQYF
TRBV4-2	many	TRBJ2-1	TRBD2	TGTGCCAGCAGCCCCTCGACTAGCGGGGGTTTTGAGCAGTTCTTC	CASSPSTSGGFEQFF
TRBV15	few	TRBJ2-3	-	TGTGCCACCAGCAGCGCTCAGGGCAACAAAGATACGCAGTATTTT	CATSSAQGNKDTQYF
TRBV5-1	-	TRBJ2-3	-	TGCGCCAGCAGCTTTCCGCGTAGCACAGATACGCAGTATTTT	CASSFPRSTDTQYF
TRBV29-1	many	TRBJ2-7	-	TGCAGCGTTGCCCGCAGGACCGCCGAGGAGCAGTACTTC	CSVARRTAEEQYF
TRBV10-3	many	TRBJ2-3	TRBD1	TGTGCCATCAGCGGAGACAGGGGGCAAACAGATACGCAGTATTTT	CAISGDRGQTDTQYF
TRBV12-3/TRBV12-4	few	TRBJ2-5	-	TGTGCCAGCACTCAAAGCGGGACCCAGTACTTC	CASTQSGTQYF
TRBV9	few	TRBJ2-1	TRBD2	TGTGCCAGCAGCGTGGTAGCGGGGGCGAGCGATGAGCAGTTCTTC	CASSVVAGASDEQFF
TRBV20-1	few	TRBJ2-7	-	TGCAGTGCCTATTTCTCGAACTACGAGCAGTACTTC	CSAYFSNYEQYF
TRBV12-3/TRBV12-4	-	TRBJ2-1	TRBD2	TGTGCCAGCAGTCCTAGCGGGGGAAGTAATGAGCAGTTCTTC	CASSPSGGSNEQFF
TRBV18	many	TRBJ1-2	-	TGTGCCAGCTCACCACGGGCCACAAGAAGCTACACCTTC	CASSPRATRSYTF
TRBV7-9	-	TRBJ2-5	-	TGTGCCAGCGGGGGCGCCAACCAAGAGACCCAGTACTTC	CASGGANQETQYF
TRBV12-3/TRBV12-4	many	TRBJ2-1	TRBD2	TGTGCCTCAATCCCTCGGGTAGCGGGTCTTTCCTACAATGAGCAGTTCTTC	CASIPRVAGLSYNEQFF
TRBV20-1	-	TRBJ2-3	TRBD1	TGCAGTGCTTCCCACAGGGGGATGACAGATACGCAGTATTTT	CSASHRGMTDTQYF
TRBV10-2	-	TRBJ2-3	TRBD1	TGCGCCAGCAGTGAAACGGGACAGGGAAGGTGGGGCACAGATACGCAGTATTTT	CASSETGQGRWGTDTQYF
TRBV20-1	few	TRBJ1-1	-	TGCAGTGCCTACAGGCGGCAGGGCTGGGGTGAAGCTTTCTTT	CSAYRRQGWGEAFF
TRBV28	many	TRBJ1-1	-	TGTGCCAGCAGTCAGACGATGAACACTGAAGCTTTCTTT	CASSQTMNTEAFF
TRBV12-3/TRBV12-4	-	TRBJ1-4	-	TGTGCCAGCAGTTTGAGTTACGACCGGGAGGAACTGTTTTTT	CASSLSYDREELFF
TRBV10-2	few	TRBJ2-6	-	TGCGCCACCAACCCCTCTGGGGCCAACGTCCTGACTTTC	CATNPSGANVLTF
TRBV20-1	many	TRBJ2-7	-	TGCAGTGCTCCAGGGCCTTCCTACGAGCAGTACTTC	CSAPGPSYEQYF
TRBV7-9	-	TRBJ2-7	-	TGTGCCAGCAGCTTAGATCCGGGGGCCGACGAGCAGTACTTC	CASSLDPGADEQYF
TRBV10-3	-	TRBJ2-3	-	TGTGCCATCAGTGAGTCGGCAGGCACAGATACGCAGTATTTT	CAISESAGTDTQYF
TRBV10-3	few	TRBJ2-1	-	TGTGCCATCAGGGAAGGGGGGGCAACCTACAATGAGCAGTTCTTC	CAIREGGATYNEQFF
TRBV6-6	-	TRBJ1-1	-	TGTGCCAGCAGTTACAGGGGATACACTGAAGCTTTCTTT	CASSYRGYTEAFF
TRBV10-3	many	TRBJ2-7	TRBD2	TGTGCCATCAGTGAGTCGACTAGCGGGGACTACGAGCAGTACTTC	CAISESTSGDYEQYF
TRBV20-1	many	TRBJ1-2	-	TGCAGTGCTAAGACAGTAGGCGGCTACACCTTC	CSAKTVGGYTF
TRBV19	many	TRBJ2-7	-	TGTGCCAGTAGTATAGCAGGAGGGCAGTACGAGCAGTACTTC	CASSIAGGQYEQYF
TRBV20-1	many	TRBJ2-3	-	TGCAGTGCTAGACCCCGGACTTCCACAGATACGCAGTATTTT	CSARPRTSTDTQYF
TRBV11-2	-	TRBJ2-1	-	TGTGCCAGCAGAAACGCCGGGACTGGATACAATGAGCAGTTCTTC	CASRNAGTGYNEQFF
TRBV6-5	-	TRBJ2-3	-	TGTGCCAGCAGTTACTCGAAGTTCCCAGACTCACTGTATTTT	CASSYSKFPDSLYF
TRBV5-1	many	TRBJ1-3	-	TGCGCCAGCAGCGGGAGCGGAAACACCATATATTTT	CASSGSGNTIYF
TRBV20-1	few	TRBJ1-2	-	TGCAGTGCTAGGGCAGGGTGGGCAACTAACTATGGCTACACCTTC	CSARAGWATNYGYTF
TRBV6-1	few	TRBJ2-5	-	TGTGCCAGCAGTGTAAGGGACGGATCTCAAGAGACCCAGTACTTC	CASSVRDGSQETQYF
TRBV25-1	few	TRBJ2-1	-	TGTGCCAGCAGTGGGGACTGGGACAGTTCTAATGAGCAGTTCTTC	CASSGDWDSSNEQFF
TRBV9	-	TRBJ2-3	TRBD1	TGTGCCAGCAGCGGCAGGGGGTTTCGAGATACGCAGTATTTT	CASSGRGFRDTQYF
TRBV19	-	TRBJ2-1	-	TGTGCCAGTAGTATATGGGATACTGAGACTAAGCAGTTCTTC	CASSIWDTETKQFF
TRBV7-9	-	TRBJ2-7	-	TGTGCCAGCAGCTTTTTGCGGGGAACCTACGAGCAGTACTTC	CASSFLRGTYEQYF
TRBV5-1	many	TRBJ2-7	TRBD1	TGCGCCAGCAGCTTGACACCGGGACAGAGCTACGAGCAGTACTTC	CASSLTPGQSYEQYF
TRBV12-3/TRBV12-4	many	TRBJ2-7	-	TGTGCCAGCAGTTTCGGGCCCTACGAGCAGTACTTC	CASSFGPYEQYF
TRBV29-1	many	TRBJ2-5	-	TGCAGCGTTGATTTAATACGTCCACCCCCAGAGACCCAGTACTTC	CSVDLIRPPPETQYF
TRBV12-3/TRBV12-4	-	TRBJ2-7	-	TGTGCCAGCAGTTTAGATACCGGGATGAATTACGAGCAGTACTTC	CASSLDTGMNYEQYF
TRBV20-1	-	TRBJ1-2	-	TGCAGTGCTAGAGACCCGGCCGGGGATGGCTACACCTTC	CSARDPAGDGYTF
TRBV2	once	TRBJ2-5	TRBD1	TGTGCCAGCAGTGGGGGACAGGACCAAGAGACCCAGTACTTC	CASSGGQDQETQYF
TRBV20-1	-	TRBJ2-7	-	TGCAGTGTTGCTGGGCCGAACTACGAGCAGTACTTC	CSVAGPNYEQYF
TRBV20-1	many	TRBJ2-1	-	TGCAGTGCTAGCTCTGCTCTTTCCTACAATGAGCAGTTCTTC	CSASSALSYNEQFF
TRBV6-5	-	TRBJ2-3	-	TGTGCCAGCAGTTACTCGACAGGTCCTTCTTACACAGATACGCAGTATTTT	CASSYSTGPSYTDTQYF
TRBV12-3/TRBV12-4	few	TRBJ2-2	-	TGTGCCAGCAGTTTTCAGGGGACTTCGAACACCGGGGAGCTGTTTTTT	CASSFQGTSNTGELFF
TRBV12-3/TRBV12-4	many	TRBJ1-1	-	TGTGCCAGCAGTTCCCGTCGCACTGAAGCTTTCTTT	CASSSRRTEAFF
TRBV5-1	-	TRBJ2-7	-	TGCGCCAGCAGCTTGGCAGGGACGGCCTACGAGCAGTACTTC	CASSLAGTAYEQYF
TRBV6-1	-	TRBJ2-7	TRBD1	TGTGCCAGCAGTCAAGACAGGGGGCTCTACGAGCAGTACTTC	CASSQDRGLYEQYF